The 29 T cell receptor beta chains below all came from one sample that was sequenced in a study of cytomegalovirus exposure and HLA in healthy donors (dated by TCRdb to the late 2010s). Library generation was performed with the immunoSEQ multiplex PCR assay. A mixture of 60 forward primers for TCR Vbeta segments and 13 reverse primers for TCR Jbeta segments was used in the multiplex PCR. Held by TCRdb, this immuneACCESS table contains in-frame sequences only and omits some clones. Under half of the omission traces to an unresolved V gene where checked; the cause of the rest is unknown. In this sample the table shows around 190,000 clones, 81% of which occur a single time. Clones ranked in the top ten supply around 1.9% of the sample. Sample: PBMCs. The receptors stem from a man younger than 35 in good health and CMV-seronegative.

The rearrangement links TRBV6-5 to TRBJ2-7, with 9 nucleotides matching TRBD1. Trimming cost V 6 bases and J 5 bases; bases outside gene matches: 5. This CDR3 is built from 13 residues. Per the germline V gene, CDR1 is MNHEY and CDR2 is SVGAGI. The CDR3 protein is CASSQDRGNEQYF. CDR3 sequence (DNA): TGTGCCAGCAGCCAGGACAGGGGCAACGAGCAGTACTTC.

The chain links TRBV5-5 to TRBJ2-7; 8 bases are a match to TRBD1. This CDR3 region has 14 residues. The germline V gene encodes CDR1 SGHKS and CDR2 YYEKEE (reference sequence). J lost 6 bases, V lost 0 bases, and 5 bases had no gene match. This CDR3 reads CASSLGQGASEQYF. Here the CDR3 DNA reads TGTGCCAGCAGCTTGGGTCAGGGGGCCAGCGAGCAGTACTTC.

This rearrangement joins TRBV7-6 to TRBJ2-1; a weak D match, TRBD1 (6 bases). The V end lost 6 bases, the J end lost 2 bases, and 14 bases lay between the germline ends. This CDR3 region has 15 residues. Germline V gene lookup returns CDR1 SGHVS and CDR2 FNYEAQ. The CDR3 DNA is TGTGCCAGCAGTTGGCGCAGGGGCGCCTACAATGAGCAGTTCTTC. Residues: CASSWRRGAYNEQFF.

J is TRBJ2-4 and V is TRBV18, with D possibly TRBD1 on 6 matching bases. This CDR3 region has 15 residues. Trimming shortened V by 2 bases and J by 10 bases, and 18 bases separated the two germline ends. Germline lookup yields CDR1 KGHSH and CDR2 LQKENI. CDR3 residues: CASSPIGVLQGIQYF. CDR3 DNA: TGTGCCAGCTCACCAATCGGGGTCCTCCAGGGGATTCAGTACTTC.

The chain is built from TRBV6-5 and TRBJ2-7; 11 bases match TRBD1. V gave up 6 bases and J gave up 6 bases; unmatched junction bases: 10. The CDR3 consists of 15 residues. Germline-derived CDR1 and CDR2 are MNHEY and SVGAGI. The CDR3 nucleotides are TGTGCCAGCAGCCCCCGGACAGGGGGCGTCTTCGAGCAGTACTTC. Residues: CASSPRTGGVFEQYF.

The gene calls are TRBV10-3 and TRBJ2-1; 13 nucleotides align to TRBD2. The germline V gene encodes CDR1 ENHRY and CDR2 SYGVKD. CDR3 length: 20 amino acids. The junction had 18 bases not matched to a gene; V was cut back by 2 bases and J by 8 bases. The CDR3 here is CAISEPNNMGTSGNPDEQFF. DNA for the CDR3: TGTGCCATCAGTGAGCCTAACAATATGGGGACTAGCGGGAACCCGGATGAGCAGTTCTTC.

This clone was recorded only once. The genes are TRBV29-1 and TRBJ2-7; D call uncertain. Deletions cut 4 bases from V and 2 bases from J, with 15 bases between. CDR3 length: 14 amino acids. Germline loops: CDR1 SQVTM, CDR2 ANQGSEA. The CDR3 is CSVAPGASTYEQYF. CDR3 coding DNA: TGCAGCGTTGCTCCCGGAGCTAGTACCTACGAGCAGTACTTC.

V and J are TRBV5-4 and TRBJ2-5, with D perhaps matching TRBD2 (5 bases). This CDR3 comprises 14 residues. The V and J ends lost 3 bases and 4 bases respectively, with 13 bases between them. Looked up from germline, CDR1 is SGHNT and CDR2 is YYREEE (reference sequence). CDR3 bases: TGTGCCAGCAGCTCCCGGGATAGCGTAGAGACCCAGTACTTC. Translated, it gives CASSSRDSVETQYF.

J is TRBJ2-7 and V is TRBV5-1; TRBD2 matches at 11 bases. This CDR3 has 15 residues. The V segment lost 0 bases and the J segment 5 bases; nucleotides outside the gene matches: 4. CDR1 is SGHRS, CDR2 YFSETQ, per germline. The CDR3 loop is CASSLAGSGRDEQYF. In DNA form, the CDR3 reads TGCGCCAGCAGCTTGGCGGGTAGCGGGAGGGACGAGCAGTACTTC.

This chain uses TRBV5-4 with TRBJ2-7; the match to TRBD1 covers 11 bases. Losses at the gene ends were 5 bases for V and 7 bases for J; bases not matched to a gene: 5. This CDR3 spans 13 amino acids. CDR1 is SGHNT and CDR2 is YYREEE in the germline V gene (reference sequence). The CDR3 sequence is CASRRDRGWEQYF. The CDR3 DNA reads TGTGCCAGCAGGAGGGACAGGGGGTGGGAGCAGTACTTC.

The V call is TRBV12-5, the J call TRBJ1-1, with D uncertain. This CDR3 has 15 amino acids. The ends were cut back, 0 bases at V and 2 bases at J, with 10 bases in the middle. CDR1 and CDR2 from the germline V gene are LGHNT and FRNRAP. CDR3: CASGLVAGRNTEAFF. The CDR3, as DNA: TGTGCTAGTGGTTTGGTGGCAGGCCGTAACACTGAAGCTTTCTTT. Full variable domain (rest looked up from reference TRBV12-5 and TRBJ1-1): DARVTQTPRHKVTEMGQEVTMRCQPILGHNTVFWYRQTMMQGLELLAYFRNRAPLDDSGMPKDRFSAEMPDATLATLKIQPSEPRDSAVYFCASGLVAGRNTEAFFGQGTRLTVV.

A few counts support this clone. The CDR3 sequence is CASSLALGQQETQYF. CDR3 bases: TGTGCCAGCAGCTTAGCGCTCGGACAGCAAGAGACCCAGTACTTC. The chain carries TRBV7-2 and TRBJ2-5; TRBD1 is a possible D gene (6 bases). Between the trimmed V and J ends, which lost 0 bases and 2 bases, there was a span of 10 bases. CDR1 SGHTA and CDR2 FQGNSA come from the germline V gene. The CDR3 extends over 15 amino acids. The whole variable domain, filled in from reference TRBV7-2 and TRBJ2-5, reads GAGVSQSPSNKVTEKGKDVELRCDPISGHTALYWYRQSLGQGLEFLIYFQGNSAPDKSGLPSDRFSAERTGGSVSTLTIQRTQQEDSAVYLCASSLALGQQETQYFGPGTRLLVL.

This clone was counted a single time. The chain employs TRBV10-1 and TRBJ1-1; TRBD1 agrees at 9 bases. The germline gives CDR1 WNHNN, CDR2 SYGVQD (reference sequence). The V and J ends lost 11 bases and 1 base, in that order; junction bases with no gene match: 14. The CDR3 loop spans 16 amino acids. This CDR3 reads CAHILDRGRRNTEAFF. The CDR3 nucleotides are TGCGCCCATATATTGGACAGGGGTCGCCGGAACACTGAAGCTTTCTTT.

The table lists this clone with a few counts. This sequence joins TRBV4-3 and TRBJ1-2; D is unresolved. V dropped 0 bases and J dropped 0 bases, with 8 bases sitting between them. The CDR3 contains 15 residues. The germline V gene encodes CDR1 LGHNA and CDR2 YSLEER. The CDR3 DNA follows: TGCGCCAGCAGCCAAGATGGAGGGTCTAACTATGGCTACACCTTC. It yields the protein CASSQDGGSNYGYTF.

This chain connects TRBV28 to TRBJ2-2; perhaps TRBD1 as D (7 bases). Per germline, CDR1 MDHEN and CDR2 SYDVKM. The germline V and J ends were trimmed by 7 bases and 4 bases, with 19 bases remaining between them. CDR3 length: 16 amino acids. The chain's CDR3 is CASNLIGRGVTGELFF. The CDR3 region has the DNA TGTGCCAGCAACCTTATAGGCAGGGGGGTCACCGGGGAGCTGTTTTTT.

V usage is TRBV11-2 and J usage is TRBJ2-5; 11 positions match TRBD2. Per germline, CDR1 SGHAT and CDR2 FQNNGV. The CDR3 spans 15 residues. J lost 5 bases, V lost 6 bases, and 8 bases had no gene match. CDR3 sequence reads: CASRETSGGLETQYF. The CDR3 region has the DNA TGTGCCAGCAGAGAAACTAGCGGGGGTTTGGAGACCCAGTACTTC.

Only a few counts were recorded for this clone. This rearrangement joins TRBV28 to TRBJ2-7; 9 nucleotides agree with TRBD2. The CDR3 contains 14 residues. J lost 3 bases, V lost 6 bases, and 6 bases had no gene match. The germline CDR1 and CDR2 sequences are MDHEN and SYDVKM. CDR3 sequence: CASSRSGRFYEQYF. CDR3 nucleotides: TGTGCCAGCAGCCGAAGCGGGAGGTTCTACGAGCAGTACTTC.

The chain links TRBV7-6 to TRBJ2-5, with 10 nucleotides matching TRBD2. Looked up from germline, CDR1 is SGHVS and CDR2 is FNYEAQ. Trimming removed 2 bases from V and 5 bases from J; junction bases left unmatched: 2. This CDR3 is built from 14 residues. CDR3 DNA sequence: TGTGCCAGCAGCTTAAGCGGGGGGGCCGAGACCCAGTACTTC. The encoded protein is CASSLSGGAETQYF. Full variable domain (rest looked up from reference TRBV7-6 and TRBJ2-5): GAGVSQSPRYKVTKRGQDVALRCDPISGHVSLYWYRQALGQGPEFLTYFNYEAQQDKSGLPNDRFSAERPEGSISTLTIQRTEQRDSAMYRCASSLSGGAETQYFGPGTRLLVL.

The chain employs TRBV2 and TRBJ1-2; no firm D call. The V end lost 3 bases, the J end lost 4 bases, and 3 bases lay between the germline ends. Germline CDR1 SNHLY, CDR2 FYNNEI. The CDR3 has 11 amino acids. CDR3 bases: TGTGCCAGCAGTGACATCTATGGCTACACCTTC. Translating gives CASSDIYGYTF.

Details on this clone: At one end the junction does not follow the germline gene, possibly because of a read error. This sequence joins TRBV7-7 and TRBJ2-5, with 9 bases lining up with TRBD1. This CDR3 contains 16 residues. Germline V gene data show CDR1 as SSHAT and CDR2 as FNYEAQ (reference sequence). The CDR3 nucleotides read TGTGCTAGCAGCTTAGGGACAGGGTTCTCGGCAGAGACCCAGTACTTC. It translates to CASSLGTGFSAETQYF.

As DNA, the CDR3 is TGTGCCAGCCAAACCGTTTCGGTCGGCAATCAGCCCCAGCATTTT. This translates into CASQTVSVGNQPQHF. The chain couples TRBV6-1 to TRBJ1-5; D ambiguous. CDR3 length: 15 amino acids. Per the germline V gene, CDR1 is MNHNS and CDR2 is SASEGT. V lost 8 bases to trimming and J lost 2 bases, with 16 bases between them.

The genes are TRBV5-6 and TRBJ2-7; 7 bases are shared with TRBD1. Germline loops: CDR1 SGHDT, CDR2 YYEEEE. V lost 3 bases to trimming and J lost 2 bases; unmatched junction nucleotides: 2. This CDR3 is 13 amino acids long. The CDR3 spells CASSSTGAYEQYF. The CDR3 nucleotides read TGTGCCAGCAGCTCAACAGGGGCCTACGAGCAGTACTTC.

The V and J genes are TRBV9 and TRBJ2-7, with 11 bases aligning to TRBD1. Germline V lookup: CDR1 SGDLS, CDR2 YYNGEE. The CDR3 contains 15 residues. With 3 bases clipped from V and 2 bases from J, the junction kept 4 bases outside the gene matches. The CDR3 DNA is TGTGCCAGCAGCGGAGGACAGGGGGCTCCCTACGAGCAGTACTTC. Translation gives CASSGGQGAPYEQYF. Supplemented by reference TRBV9 and TRBJ2-7, the full variable domain reads DSGVTQTPKHLITATGQRVTLRCSPRSGDLSVYWYQQSLDQGLQFLIQYYNGEERAKGNILERFSAQQFPDLHSELNLSSLELGDSALYFCASSGGQGAPYEQYFGPGTRLTVT.

The V gene is TRBV6-7, the J gene TRBJ2-7, with a tentative D call TRBD2 (6 bases). TRBV6-7 is an ORF, with its function uncertain. V gave up 0 bases and J gave up 2 bases, with 17 bases separating them. This CDR3 comprises 17 residues. The CDR3 sequence: CASSYSGNGREPYEQYF. CDR3 DNA: TGTGCCAGCAGTTACTCGGGGAATGGGCGGGAACCCTACGAGCAGTACTTC.

This chain connects TRBV6-9 to TRBJ2-7, with a tentative D call TRBD2 (5 bases). Germline V lookup: CDR1 MNHGY, CDR2 SVAAGI. The CDR3 length is 15 residues. V was trimmed by 6 bases and J by 0 bases, leaving 15 bases between them. This chain's CDR3 is CASSLPDSSSYEQYF. In DNA, the CDR3 is TGTGCCAGCAGCCTTCCGGACTCTAGCTCCTACGAGCAGTACTTC.

The rearrangement links TRBV9 to TRBJ2-1; 11 bases are a match to TRBD2. This CDR3 comprises 17 residues. V was clipped by 2 bases and J by 4 bases; unmatched bases: 8. The germline V gene encodes CDR1 SGDLS and CDR2 YYNGEE. The CDR3: CASSVGRTSGPYNEQFF. CDR3 DNA sequence: TGTGCCAGCAGCGTGGGCAGGACTAGCGGGCCGTACAATGAGCAGTTCTTC.

This clone has only a few counts. The V gene is TRBV18, the J gene TRBJ2-1; 10 bases match TRBD1. Germline trimming cut 3 bases from V and 7 bases from J; bases unmatched to any gene: 6. Germline-derived CDR1 and CDR2 are KGHSH and LQKENI. The CDR3 runs to 15 residues. The CDR3 region has the DNA TGTGCCAGCTCACCCAACCCGGGACAGGGGAATGAGCAGTTCTTC. This sequence encodes CASSPNPGQGNEQFF.

The rearrangement uses TRBV7-9 and TRBJ2-3, with D possibly being TRBD2 (7 bases). The CDR3 has 17 residues. V lost 5 bases and J lost 4, with 22 bases in between. Germline V lookup: CDR1 SEHNR, CDR2 FQNEAQ (reference sequence). The CDR3 sequence: CASSLGGAWVFPDTQYF. CDR3 nucleotides: TGTGCCAGCAGCCTGGGGGGGGCCTGGGTTTTCCCAGATACGCAGTATTTT.

Only a few counts were recorded for this clone. This sequence joins TRBV30 and TRBJ1-1; D gene unclear. There are 19 residues in the CDR3. V was trimmed by 0 bases and J by 3 bases, leaving 26 bases between them. Germline CDR1 is GTSNPN and CDR2 is SVGIG (reference sequence). The CDR3 loop reads CAWSVGGFLLQISDTEAFF. The CDR3 DNA reads TGTGCCTGGAGTGTAGGAGGGTTTTTACTCCAAATATCGGACACTGAAGCTTTCTTT.